What follows are 17 T cell receptor beta chains derived from one specimen sequenced in a study of T cells in Graves' hyperthyroidism and ophthalmopathy. Template material for amplifying TCR beta CDR3 regions consisted of RNA transcripts. First-round RT-PCR with HTBI primers amplified the TCR CDR3 region. TCRdb reprocessed the multiplex PCR reads with MiXCR, giving one entry per CDR3 protein. The table includes 500,000 to 550,000 distinct CDR3 sequences, just under 20% detected once. Sequencing was carried out using blood. The receptors derive from a man in his forties with Graves' ophthalmopathy.

In this sample, this clonotype turned up many times. The CDR3 protein is CASSLVWAFF. The CDR3 DNA reads as TGTGCCAGCAGCTTAGTGTGGGCTTTCTTT. The chain carries TRBV11-2 and TRBJ1-1; D is unresolved. Germline CDR1 reads SGHAT; CDR2 reads FQNNGV. Trimming shortened V by 1 base and J by 11 bases, and 5 bases separated the two germline ends. This CDR3 comprises 10 residues.

As regards this clonotype: Sequence at one end of the junction differs from germline and may be a read error. J is TRBJ1-3 and V is TRBV18; D is possibly TRBD1 (6 bases). This CDR3 comprises 13 residues. Germline assignment: CDR1 KGHSH and CDR2 LQKENI. CDR3 amino acids: CASSPKQGITIYF. CDR3 DNA: TGTGCCAGCTCCCCAAAACAGGGAATCACCATATATTTT.

This clonotype has only a few counts. This sequence joins TRBV3-1 and TRBJ1-2; D is possibly TRBD1 (6 bases). This CDR3 is 15 amino acids long. Between the trimmed V and J ends, which lost 3 bases and 4 bases, there was a span of 15 bases. Germline V gene data show CDR1 as LGHDT and CDR2 as YNNKEL (reference sequence). CDR3 coding DNA: TGTGCCAGCAGCCACGGGACATTCTTCTCCTATGGCTACACCTTC. This encodes CASSHGTFFSYGYTF. Supplemented by reference TRBV3-1 and TRBJ1-2, the full variable domain reads DTAVSQTPKYLVTQMGNDKSIKCEQNLGHDTMYWYKQDSKKFLKIMFSYNNKELIINETVPNRFSPKSPDKAHLNLHINSLELGDSAVYFCASSHGTFFSYGYTFGSGTRLTVV.

This clonotype appeared many times. The J gene is TRBJ2-3, the V gene TRBV3-1, with D perhaps TRBD1 or TRBD2 (6 bases each). Per the germline V gene, CDR1 is LGHDT and CDR2 is YNNKEL (reference sequence). This CDR3 spans 15 amino acids. Trimming took off 1 base at V and 4 bases at J, with 12 bases between the two ends. CDR3 in amino acids: CASSQAGAASDTQYF. In DNA, the CDR3 is TGTGCCAGCAGCCAAGCGGGGGCAGCGTCAGATACGCAGTATTTT.

The table lists this clonotype with many counts. This sequence joins TRBV7-9 and TRBJ1-1, with D possibly matching TRBD1 (6 bases). Deletions cut 5 bases from V and 1 base from J, with 11 bases between. Germline-derived CDR1 and CDR2 are SEHNR and FQNEAQ (reference sequence). The CDR3 consists of 14 residues. CDR3 amino acids: CASSTRQENTEAFF. CDR3 sequence (DNA): TGTGCCAGCAGCACCCGACAGGAGAACACTGAAGCTTTCTTT.

This clonotype was detected only a few times. V usage is TRBV24-1 and J usage is TRBJ2-1, with D maybe TRBD2 (7 bases). Trimming took off 2 bases at V and 7 bases at J, with 14 bases between the two ends. The CDR3 is made up of 15 amino acids. Germline V lookup: CDR1 KGHDR, CDR2 SFDVKD. Here the CDR3 reads CATSDYGGLLNEQFF. CDR3 DNA sequence: TGTGCCACCAGTGATTACGGGGGGCTGTTAAATGAGCAGTTCTTC.

At least ten counts were recorded for this clonotype. This chain joins TRBV28 and TRBJ2-7; D remains unclear. V lost 5 bases to trimming and J lost 2 bases, with 13 bases between them. CDR3 size: 14 residues. Looked up from germline, CDR1 is MDHEN and CDR2 is SYDVKM. For the CDR3, the DNA is TGTGCCAGCAGTCCCGGATCGAACCCCTACGAGCAGTACTTC. Translation: CASSPGSNPYEQYF.

This clonotype has only a few counts. The chain couples TRBV28 to TRBJ1-3, with 8 positions matching TRBD1. This CDR3 has 13 residues. The V segment lost 9 bases and the J segment 9 bases; nucleotides outside the gene matches: 10. CDR1 is MDHEN and CDR2 is SYDVKM in the germline V gene. This CDR3 is CASSQGVPGTIYF. As DNA, the CDR3 is TGTGCCAGTTCACAGGGGGTCCCAGGCACCATATATTTT.

This clonotype was observed a few times. This rearrangement joins TRBV6-2 or TRBV6-3 to TRBJ2-1; 10 bases fit TRBD2. This CDR3 spans 15 amino acids. Germline trimming cut 5 bases from V and 3 bases from J; bases unmatched to any gene: 4. Germline V gene sequence: CDR1 MNHEY, CDR2 SVGEGT. CDR3: CASSGLAGDYNEQFF. The CDR3 nucleotides read TGTGCCAGCAGTGGGCTAGCGGGAGACTACAATGAGCAGTTCTTC.

This clonotype appeared many times. The rearrangement links TRBV5-1 to TRBJ2-4; no clear D. CDR3 length: 15 residues. From germline, CDR1 is SGHRS and CDR2 YFSETQ. V was shortened by 4 bases and J by 0 bases, with 11 bases between the two germline ends. In DNA form, the CDR3 reads TGCGCCAGCAGCGTCCCCGTGAGAGCCAAAAACATTCAGTACTTC. It encodes CASSVPVRAKNIQYF.

As concerns this clonotype: This could be a read error, since a much larger clone is one nucleotide away. The rearrangement uses TRBV28 and TRBJ2-2, with D possibly TRBD2 on 6 matching bases. Germline-derived CDR1 and CDR2 are MDHEN and SYDVKM. The CDR3 spans 16 residues. Trimming left V 1 base short and J 0 bases short, with 9 bases between. The CDR3 nucleotides are TGTGCCAGCAGTTTATATGGGGGGTCGAACACCGGGGAGCTGTTTTTT. This gives the protein CASSLYGGSNTGELFF.

The V and J genes are TRBV11-2 and TRBJ2-3; D may be TRBD2 (6 bases). The V end lost 5 bases, the J end lost 4 bases, and 13 bases lay between the germline ends. This CDR3 comprises 14 residues. Per the germline V gene, CDR1 is SGHAT and CDR2 is FQNNGV. CDR3 bases: TGTGCCAGCAGCCCCGGGGGTAGCTCAGATACGCAGTATTTT. This encodes CASSPGGSSDTQYF.

V and J are TRBV30 and TRBJ1-5, with 7 bases that match TRBD1. Germline CDR1 reads GTSNPN; CDR2 reads SVGIG (reference sequence). Losses at the gene ends were 1 base for V and 7 bases for J; bases not matched to a gene: 1. There are 12 residues in the CDR3. In nucleotides, the CDR3 is TGTGCCTGGAGTGCCAGGGGGCAGCCCCAGCATTTT. Translating gives CAWSARGQPQHF. The full variable domain, its missing parts supplied by reference TRBV30 and TRBJ1-5, is SQTIHQWPATLVQPVGSPLSLECTVEGTSNPNLYWYRQAAGRGLQLLFYSVGIGQISSEVPQNLSASRPQDRQFILSSKKLLLSDSGFYLCAWSARGQPQHFGDGTRLSIL.

This chain joins TRBV11-1 and TRBJ2-5; D gene unclear. Germline CDR1 reads SGHAT; CDR2 reads FQDESV (reference sequence). CDR3 length: 13 residues. The ends were cut back, 5 bases at V and 9 bases at J, with 16 bases in the middle. In nucleotides, the CDR3 is TGTGCCAGCAGCCCCCCGGCCCTAAGGCCCCAGTACTTC. Encoded protein: CASSPPALRPQYF. The full variable domain, its missing parts supplied by reference TRBV11-1 and TRBJ2-5, is EAEVAQSPRYKITEKSQAVAFWCDPISGHATLYWYRQILGQGPELLVQFQDESVVDDSQLPKDRFSAERLKGVDSTLKIQPAELGDSAMYLCASSPPALRPQYFGPGTRLLVL.

This clonotype was seen only a few times. The chain is built from TRBV12-3 or TRBV12-4 and TRBJ2-6; TRBD2 might be the D (6 bases). This CDR3 spans 18 amino acids. The ends were cut back, 9 bases at V and 3 bases at J, with 24 bases in the middle. CDR3 amino acids: CASLAGLPALGGANVLTF. CDR3 DNA: TGTGCCAGTTTGGCGGGACTCCCGGCCCTAGGTGGGGCCAACGTCCTGACTTTC.

The chain joins TRBV18 to TRBJ2-2, with 7 bases identical to TRBD1. The CDR3 has 16 residues. V shed 3 bases and J 6 bases; nucleotides not matched to a gene: 10. From germline, CDR1 is KGHSH and CDR2 LQKENI. CDR3 coding DNA: TGTGCCAGCTCACCTGAAGAAGAGGGGGCGTCCGGGGAGCTGTTTTTT. As protein: CASSPEEEGASGELFF. Full variable domain (missing parts from reference TRBV18 and TRBJ2-2): NAGVMQNPRHLVRRRGQEARLRCSPMKGHSHVYWYRQLPEEGLKFMVYLQKENIIDESGMPKERFSAEFPKEGPSILRIQQVVRGDSAAYFCASSPEEEGASGELFFGEGSRLTVL.

This clonotype came up a few times. The V and J genes are TRBV7-9 and TRBJ2-7; D gene uncertain. This CDR3 has 13 amino acids. In germline, CDR1 is SEHNR, CDR2 FQNEAQ (reference sequence). The V and J ends lost 1 base and 0 bases respectively, with 4 bases between them. The CDR3 region has the DNA TGTGCCAGCAGCTTAGATGTCTCCTACGAGCAGTACTTC. Its translation is CASSLDVSYEQYF.